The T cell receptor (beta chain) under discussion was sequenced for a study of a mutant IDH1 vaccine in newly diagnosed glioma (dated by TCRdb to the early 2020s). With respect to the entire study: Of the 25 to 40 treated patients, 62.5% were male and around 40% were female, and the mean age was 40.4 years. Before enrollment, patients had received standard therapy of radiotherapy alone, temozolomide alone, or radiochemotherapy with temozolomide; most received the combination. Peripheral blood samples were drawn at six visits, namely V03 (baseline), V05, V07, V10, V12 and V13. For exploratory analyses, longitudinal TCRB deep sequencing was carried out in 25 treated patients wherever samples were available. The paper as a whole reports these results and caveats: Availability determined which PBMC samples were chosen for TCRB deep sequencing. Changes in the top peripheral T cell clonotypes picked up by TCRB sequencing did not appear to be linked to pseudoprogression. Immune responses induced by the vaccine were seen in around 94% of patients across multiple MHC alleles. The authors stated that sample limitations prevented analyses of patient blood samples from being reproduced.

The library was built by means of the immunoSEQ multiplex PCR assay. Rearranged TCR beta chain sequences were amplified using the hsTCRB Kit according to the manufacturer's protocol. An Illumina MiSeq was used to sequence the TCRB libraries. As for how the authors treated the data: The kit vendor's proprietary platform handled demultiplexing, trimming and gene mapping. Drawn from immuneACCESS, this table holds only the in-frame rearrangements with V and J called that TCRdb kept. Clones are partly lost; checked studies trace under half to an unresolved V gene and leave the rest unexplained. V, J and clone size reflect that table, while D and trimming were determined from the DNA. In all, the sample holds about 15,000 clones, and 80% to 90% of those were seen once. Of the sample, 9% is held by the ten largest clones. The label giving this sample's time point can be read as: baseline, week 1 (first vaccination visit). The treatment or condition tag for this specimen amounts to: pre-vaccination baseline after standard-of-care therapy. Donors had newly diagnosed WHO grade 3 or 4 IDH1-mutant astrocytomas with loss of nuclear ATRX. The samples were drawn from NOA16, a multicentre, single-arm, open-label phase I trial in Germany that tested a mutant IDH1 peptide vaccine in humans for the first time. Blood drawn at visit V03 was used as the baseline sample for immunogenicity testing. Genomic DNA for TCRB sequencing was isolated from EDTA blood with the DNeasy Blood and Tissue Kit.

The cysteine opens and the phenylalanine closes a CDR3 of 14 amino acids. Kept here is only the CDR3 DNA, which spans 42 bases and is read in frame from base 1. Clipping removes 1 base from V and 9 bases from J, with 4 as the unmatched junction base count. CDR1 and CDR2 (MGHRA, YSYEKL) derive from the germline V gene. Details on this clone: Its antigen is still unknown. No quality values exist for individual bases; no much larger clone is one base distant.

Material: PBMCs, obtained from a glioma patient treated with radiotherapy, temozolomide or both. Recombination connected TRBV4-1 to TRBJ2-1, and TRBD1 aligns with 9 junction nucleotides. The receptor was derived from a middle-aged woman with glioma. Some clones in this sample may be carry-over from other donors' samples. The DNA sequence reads TGCGCCAGCAGCCAAGGGACAGGGGCGGCTGAGCAGTTCTTC. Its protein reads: CASSQGTGAAEQFF.